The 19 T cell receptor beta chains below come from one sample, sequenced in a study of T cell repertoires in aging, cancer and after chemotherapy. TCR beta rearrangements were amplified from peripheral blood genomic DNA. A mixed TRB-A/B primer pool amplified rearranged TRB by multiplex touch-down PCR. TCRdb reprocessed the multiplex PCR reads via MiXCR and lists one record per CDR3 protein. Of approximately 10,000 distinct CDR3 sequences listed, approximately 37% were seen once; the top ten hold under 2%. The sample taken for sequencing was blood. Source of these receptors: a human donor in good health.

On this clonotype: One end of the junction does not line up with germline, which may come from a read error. In DNA, the CDR3 is TGTGCCAGCAGCCCCGAGATGGTTGCAACTAATGAAAAACTGTTTTTT. Translation gives CASSPEMVATNEKLFF. The chain has TRBV4-1 and TRBJ1-4; no clear D. This CDR3 spans 16 amino acids. From germline, CDR1 is MGHRA and CDR2 YSYEKL.

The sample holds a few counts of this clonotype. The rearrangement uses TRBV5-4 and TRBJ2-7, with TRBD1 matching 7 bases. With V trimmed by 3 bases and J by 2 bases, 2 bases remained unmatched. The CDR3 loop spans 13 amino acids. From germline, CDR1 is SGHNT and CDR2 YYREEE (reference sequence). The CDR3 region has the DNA TGTGCCAGCAGCTCCGGGACAGCCTACGAGCAGTACGTC. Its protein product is CASSSGTAYEQYV.

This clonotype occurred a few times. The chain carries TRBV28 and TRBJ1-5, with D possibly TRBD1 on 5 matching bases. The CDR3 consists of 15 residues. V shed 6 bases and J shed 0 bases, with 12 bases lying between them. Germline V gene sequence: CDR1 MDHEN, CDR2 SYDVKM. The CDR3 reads CASSSDRYSNQPQHF. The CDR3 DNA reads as TGTGCCAGCAGCAGTGACAGATATAGCAATCAGCCCCAGCATTTT.

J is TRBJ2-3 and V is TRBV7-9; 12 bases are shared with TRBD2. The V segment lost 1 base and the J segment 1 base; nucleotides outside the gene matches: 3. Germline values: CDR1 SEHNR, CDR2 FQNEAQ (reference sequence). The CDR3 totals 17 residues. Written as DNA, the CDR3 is TGTGCCAGCAGCTTAGGGACTAGCGGGGAGGGCACAGATACGCAGTATTTT. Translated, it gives CASSLGTSGEGTDTQYF.

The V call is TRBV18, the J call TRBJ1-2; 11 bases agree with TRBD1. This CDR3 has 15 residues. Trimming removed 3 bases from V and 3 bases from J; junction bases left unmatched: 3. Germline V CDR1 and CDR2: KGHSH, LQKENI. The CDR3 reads CASSPGQGAYYGYTF. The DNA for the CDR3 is TGTGCCAGCTCACCCGGACAGGGGGCATACTATGGCTACACCTTC.

The CDR3 reads CASSPWTGGYEQYV. CDR3 bases: TGTGCCAGCAGTCCCTGGACAGGGGGCTACGAGCAGTACGTC. The rearrangement uses TRBV12-3 or TRBV12-4 and TRBJ2-7, with 10 nucleotides matching TRBD1. The CDR3 totals 14 residues. V gave up 5 bases and J gave up 3 bases; unmatched junction bases: 4.

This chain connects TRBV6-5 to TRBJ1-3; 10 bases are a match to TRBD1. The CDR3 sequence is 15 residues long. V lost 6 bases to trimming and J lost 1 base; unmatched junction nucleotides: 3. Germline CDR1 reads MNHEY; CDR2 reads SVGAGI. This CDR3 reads CASSWTGGSGNTIYF. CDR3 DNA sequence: TGTGCCAGCAGCTGGACAGGGGGGTCTGGAAACACCATATATTTT.

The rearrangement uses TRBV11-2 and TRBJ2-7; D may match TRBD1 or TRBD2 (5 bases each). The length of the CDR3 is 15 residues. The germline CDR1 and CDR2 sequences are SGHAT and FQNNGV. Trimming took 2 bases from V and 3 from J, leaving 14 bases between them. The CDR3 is CASSLLGTVNYEQYV. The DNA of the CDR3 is TGTGCCAGCAGCTTACTCGGGACGGTCAACTACGAGCAGTACGTC.

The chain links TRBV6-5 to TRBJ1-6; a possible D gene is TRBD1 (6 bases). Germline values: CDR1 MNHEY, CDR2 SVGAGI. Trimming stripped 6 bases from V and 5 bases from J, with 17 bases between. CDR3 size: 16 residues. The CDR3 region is CASRPTGTLNNSPLHF. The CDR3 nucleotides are TGTGCCAGCAGACCTACCGGGACACTCAATAATTCACCCCTCCACTTT.

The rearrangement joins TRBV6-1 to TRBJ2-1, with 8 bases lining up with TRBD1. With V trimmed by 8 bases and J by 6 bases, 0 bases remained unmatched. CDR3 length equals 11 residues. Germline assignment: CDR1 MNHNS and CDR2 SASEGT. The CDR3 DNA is TGTGCCAGCGGACAGGGCAATGAGCAGTTCTTC. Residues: CASGQGNEQFF.

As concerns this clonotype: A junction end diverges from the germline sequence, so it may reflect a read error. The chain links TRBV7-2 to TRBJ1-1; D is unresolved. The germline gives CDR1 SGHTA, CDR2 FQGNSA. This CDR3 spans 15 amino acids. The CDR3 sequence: CASSLERLLNTEAFF. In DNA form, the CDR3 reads TGCGCCAGCAGCTTGGAACGACTGTTGAACACTGAAGCTTTCTTT.

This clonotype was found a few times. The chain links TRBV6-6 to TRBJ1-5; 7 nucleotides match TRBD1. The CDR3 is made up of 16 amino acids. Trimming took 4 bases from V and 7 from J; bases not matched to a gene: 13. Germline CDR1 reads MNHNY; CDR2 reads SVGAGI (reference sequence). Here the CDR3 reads CASSFSGNRGGQPQHF. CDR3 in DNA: TGTGCCAGCAGTTTCTCGGGGAACAGGGGAGGACAGCCCCAGCATTTT.

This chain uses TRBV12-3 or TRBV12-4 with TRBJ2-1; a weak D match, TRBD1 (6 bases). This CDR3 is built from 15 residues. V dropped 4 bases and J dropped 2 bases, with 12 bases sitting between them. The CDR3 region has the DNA TGTGCCAGCAGTTACAGGGAGTTGACCTACAATGAGCAGTTCTTC. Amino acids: CASSYRELTYNEQFF.

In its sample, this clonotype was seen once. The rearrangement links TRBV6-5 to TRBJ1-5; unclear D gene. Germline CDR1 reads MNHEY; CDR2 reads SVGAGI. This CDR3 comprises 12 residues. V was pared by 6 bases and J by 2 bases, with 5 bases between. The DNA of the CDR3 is TGTGCCAGCAGACAATGCAATCAGCCCCAGCATTTT. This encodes CASRQCNQPQHF.

As DNA, the CDR3 is TGTGCCACCATGGGGGCTCCCCGGAGCACCGGGGAGCTGTTTTTT. Translation: CATMGAPRSTGELFF. The chain links TRBV6-1 to TRBJ2-2, with D possibly matching TRBD1 (6 bases). There are 15 residues in the CDR3. In germline, CDR1 is MNHNS, CDR2 SASEGT. The ends were cut back, 10 bases at V and 4 bases at J, with 19 bases in the middle.

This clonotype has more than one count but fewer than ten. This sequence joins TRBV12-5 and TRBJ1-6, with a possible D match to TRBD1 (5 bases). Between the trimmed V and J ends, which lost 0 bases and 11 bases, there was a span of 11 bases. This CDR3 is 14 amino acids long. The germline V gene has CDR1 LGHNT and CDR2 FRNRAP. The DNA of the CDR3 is TGTGCTAGTGGTTTGGTGCATGACAGAACACCCCTCCACTTT. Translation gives CASGLVHDRTPLHF.

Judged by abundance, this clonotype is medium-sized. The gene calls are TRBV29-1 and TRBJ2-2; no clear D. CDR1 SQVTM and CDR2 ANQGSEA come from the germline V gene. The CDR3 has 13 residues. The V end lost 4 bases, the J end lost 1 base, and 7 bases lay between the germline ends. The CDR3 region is CSVVPQNTGELFF. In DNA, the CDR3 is TGCAGCGTTGTTCCACAGAACACCGGGGAGCTGTTTTTT.

In nucleotides, the CDR3 is TGTGCCACCAGGACAGGGGACTACAATGAGCAGTTCTTC. This translates into CATRTGDYNEQFF. V usage is TRBV24-1 and J usage is TRBJ2-1; the match to TRBD1 covers 8 bases. Losses at the gene ends were 7 bases for V and 3 bases for J; bases not matched to a gene: 1. The germline V gene encodes CDR1 KGHDR and CDR2 SFDVKD. The CDR3 covers 13 residues.

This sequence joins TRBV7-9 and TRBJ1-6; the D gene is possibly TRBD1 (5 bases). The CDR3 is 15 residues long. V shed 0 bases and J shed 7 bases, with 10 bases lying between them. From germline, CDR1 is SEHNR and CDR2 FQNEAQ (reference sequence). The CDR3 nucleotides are TGTGCCAGCAGCTTAGCGTGGCAGGGAAATTCACCCCTCCACTTT. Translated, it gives CASSLAWQGNSPLHF. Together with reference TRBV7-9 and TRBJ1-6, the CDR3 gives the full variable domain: DTGVSQNPRHKITKRGQNVTFRCDPISEHNRLYWYRQTLGQGPEFLTYFQNEAQLEKSRLLSDRFSAERPKGSFSTLEIQRTEQGDSAMYLCASSLAWQGNSPLHFGNGTRLTVT.